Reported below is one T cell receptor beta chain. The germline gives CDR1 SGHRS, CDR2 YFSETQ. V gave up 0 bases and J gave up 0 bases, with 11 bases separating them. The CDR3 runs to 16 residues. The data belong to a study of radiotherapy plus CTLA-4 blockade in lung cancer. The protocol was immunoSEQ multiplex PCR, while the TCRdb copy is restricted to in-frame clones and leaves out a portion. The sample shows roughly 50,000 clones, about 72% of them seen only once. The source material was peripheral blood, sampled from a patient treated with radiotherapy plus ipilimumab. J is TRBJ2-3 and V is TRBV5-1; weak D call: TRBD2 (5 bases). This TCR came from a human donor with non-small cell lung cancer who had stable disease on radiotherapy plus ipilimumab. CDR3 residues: CASSLVGRTSTDTQYF. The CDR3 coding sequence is TGCGCCAGCAGCTTGGTCGGCCGGACTAGCACAGATACGCAGTATTTT.